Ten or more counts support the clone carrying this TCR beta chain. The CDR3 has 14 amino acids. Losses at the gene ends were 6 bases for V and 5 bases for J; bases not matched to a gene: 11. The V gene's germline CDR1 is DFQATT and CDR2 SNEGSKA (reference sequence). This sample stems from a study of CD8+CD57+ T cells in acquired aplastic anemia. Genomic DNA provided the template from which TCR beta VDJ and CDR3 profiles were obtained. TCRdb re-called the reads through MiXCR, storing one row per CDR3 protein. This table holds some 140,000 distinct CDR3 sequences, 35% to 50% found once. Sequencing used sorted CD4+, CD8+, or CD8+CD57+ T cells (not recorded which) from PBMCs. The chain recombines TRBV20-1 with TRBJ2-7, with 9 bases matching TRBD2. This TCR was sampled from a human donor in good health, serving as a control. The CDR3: CSAGAASGDHEQYF. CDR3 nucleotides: TGCAGTGCCGGCGCGGCTAGCGGGGACCACGAGCAGTACTTC.